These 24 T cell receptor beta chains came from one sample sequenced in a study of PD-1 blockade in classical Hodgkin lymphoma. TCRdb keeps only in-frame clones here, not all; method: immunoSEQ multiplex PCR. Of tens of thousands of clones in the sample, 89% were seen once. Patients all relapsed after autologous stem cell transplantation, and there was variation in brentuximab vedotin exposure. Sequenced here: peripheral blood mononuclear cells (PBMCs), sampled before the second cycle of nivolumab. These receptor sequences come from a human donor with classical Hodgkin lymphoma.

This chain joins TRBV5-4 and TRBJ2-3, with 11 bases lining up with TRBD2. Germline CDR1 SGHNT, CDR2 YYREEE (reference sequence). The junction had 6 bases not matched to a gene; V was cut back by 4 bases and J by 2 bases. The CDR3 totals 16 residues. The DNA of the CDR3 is TGTGCCAGCAGCCCCGGGACTAGCGGATACACAGATACGCAGTATTTT. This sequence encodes CASSPGTSGYTDTQYF. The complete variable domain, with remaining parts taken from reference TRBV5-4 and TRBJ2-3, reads ETGVTQSPTHLIKTRGQQVTLRCSSQSGHNTVSWYQQALGQGPQFIFQYYREEENGRGNFPPRFSGLQFPNYSSELNVNALELDDSALYLCASSPGTSGYTDTQYFGPGTRLTVL.

DNA for the CDR3: TGTGCCAGCAGCTCCGGACTAGCGATTCCTTGGGACTACGAGCAGTACTTC. It codes for CASSSGLAIPWDYEQYF. The chain joins TRBV11-2 to TRBJ2-7, with TRBD2 identical over 9 bases. Germline loops: CDR1 SGHAT, CDR2 FQNNGV. This CDR3 comprises 17 residues. V lost 4 bases, J lost 3 bases, and 13 bases stayed unmatched.

In nucleotides, the CDR3 is TGTGCCAGTAGTATGTCTTTGTCCTACAATGAGCAGTTCTTC. Translated, it gives CASSMSLSYNEQFF. This chain uses TRBV19 with TRBJ2-1; D gene unclear. The V gene lost 3 bases and the J gene lost 1 base, with 7 bases spanning the gap. The CDR3 length is 14 residues. In germline, CDR1 is LNHDA, CDR2 SQIVND (reference sequence).

As DNA, the CDR3 is TGTGCCAGCAGTCCCCAGCCCGGTCTAGCGACAGATACGCAGTATTTT. Its protein product is CASSPQPGLATDTQYF. The chain employs TRBV27 and TRBJ2-3; a possible D gene is TRBD2 (6 bases). Germline lookup yields CDR1 MNHEY and CDR2 SMNVEV (reference sequence). This CDR3 region has 16 residues. Trimming stripped 5 bases from V and 3 bases from J, with 18 bases between.

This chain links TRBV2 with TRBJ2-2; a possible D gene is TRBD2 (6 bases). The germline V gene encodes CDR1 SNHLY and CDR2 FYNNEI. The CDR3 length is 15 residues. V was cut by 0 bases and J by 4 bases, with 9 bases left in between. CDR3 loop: CASSEARGGTGELFF. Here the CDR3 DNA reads TGTGCCAGCAGTGAAGCGCGGGGCGGCACCGGGGAGCTGTTTTTT.

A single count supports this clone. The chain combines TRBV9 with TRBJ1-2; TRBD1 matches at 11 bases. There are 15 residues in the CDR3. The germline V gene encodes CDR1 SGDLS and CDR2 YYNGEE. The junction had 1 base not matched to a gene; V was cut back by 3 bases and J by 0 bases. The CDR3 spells CASSAGQGANYGYTF. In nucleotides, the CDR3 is TGTGCCAGCAGCGCGGGACAGGGGGCTAACTATGGCTACACCTTC.

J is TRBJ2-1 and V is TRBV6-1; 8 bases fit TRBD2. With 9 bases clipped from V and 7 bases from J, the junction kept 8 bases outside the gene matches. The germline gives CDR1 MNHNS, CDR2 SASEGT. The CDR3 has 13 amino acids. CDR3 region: CASKREMGNEQFF. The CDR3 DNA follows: TGTGCCAGTAAGCGGGAGATGGGTAATGAGCAGTTCTTC.

CDR3 bases: TGTGCCAGCAATAGGGGGGTGTGGGACAATGAGCAGTTCTTC. This gives the protein CASNRGVWDNEQFF. The chain combines TRBV6-5 with TRBJ2-1; D could derive from TRBD1 or TRBD2 (6 bases each). The germline V gene encodes CDR1 MNHEY and CDR2 SVGAGI. The CDR3 sequence is 14 residues long. Trimming shortened V by 7 bases and J by 5 bases, and 15 bases separated the two germline ends.

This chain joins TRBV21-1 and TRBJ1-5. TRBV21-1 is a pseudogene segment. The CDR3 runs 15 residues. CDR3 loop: CASSKTWDVAEPQHF. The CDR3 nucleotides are TGTGCCAGCAGCAAAACCTGGGACGTGGCCGAGCCCCAGCATTTT.

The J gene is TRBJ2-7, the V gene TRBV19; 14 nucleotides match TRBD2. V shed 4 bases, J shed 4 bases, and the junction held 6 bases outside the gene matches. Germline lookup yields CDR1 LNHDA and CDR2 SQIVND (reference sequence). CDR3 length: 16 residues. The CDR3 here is CASSTQGLAGAYEQYF. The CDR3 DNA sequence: TGTGCCAGTAGTACCCAGGGACTAGCGGGAGCATACGAGCAGTACTTC.

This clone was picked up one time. CDR3 nucleotide sequence: TGCACAGCAACTGGCTTAGAGACCCAGTACTTC. Translation gives CTATGLETQYF. The rearrangement uses TRBV20-1 and TRBJ2-5; D not resolved. The CDR3 consists of 11 residues. Germline CDR1 is DFQATT and CDR2 is SNEGSKA (reference sequence).

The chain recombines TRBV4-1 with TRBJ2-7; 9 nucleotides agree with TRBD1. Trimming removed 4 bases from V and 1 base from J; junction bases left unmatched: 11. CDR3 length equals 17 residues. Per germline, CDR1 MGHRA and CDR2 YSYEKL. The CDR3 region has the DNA TGCGCCAGCAGCCGAGGGACAGGGACAGACACATCCTACGAGCAGTACTTC. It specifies CASSRGTGTDTSYEQYF.

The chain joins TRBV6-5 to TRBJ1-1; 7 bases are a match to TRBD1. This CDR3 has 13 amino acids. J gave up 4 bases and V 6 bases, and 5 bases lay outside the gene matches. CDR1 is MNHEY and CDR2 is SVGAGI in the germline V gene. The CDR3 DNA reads TGTGCCAGCAGGCGACAGGGAGGCACTGAAGCTTTCTTT. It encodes CASRRQGGTEAFF.

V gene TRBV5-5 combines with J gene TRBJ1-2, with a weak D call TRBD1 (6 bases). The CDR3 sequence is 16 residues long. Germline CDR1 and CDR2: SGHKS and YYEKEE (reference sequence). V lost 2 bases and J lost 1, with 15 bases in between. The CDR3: CASSLDPGQINYGYTF. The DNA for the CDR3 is TGTGCCAGCAGCTTAGATCCGGGACAAATTAACTATGGCTACACCTTC.

The CDR3 loop is CASSLAMRDGYTF. In nucleotides, the CDR3 is TGTGCCAGCAGTTTAGCCATGCGAGATGGCTACACCTTC. The chain joins TRBV28 to TRBJ1-2; D gene uncertain. The CDR3 contains 13 residues. V was pared by 2 bases and J by 6 bases, with 10 bases between. CDR1 and CDR2 (germline): MDHEN, SYDVKM.

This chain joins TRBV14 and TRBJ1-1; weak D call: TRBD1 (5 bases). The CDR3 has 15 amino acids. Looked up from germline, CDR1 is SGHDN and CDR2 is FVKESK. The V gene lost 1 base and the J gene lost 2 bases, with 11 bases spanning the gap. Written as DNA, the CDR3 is TGTGCCAGCAGCCAAGCGGCAGGGTACAACACTGAAGCTTTCTTT. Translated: CASSQAAGYNTEAFF.

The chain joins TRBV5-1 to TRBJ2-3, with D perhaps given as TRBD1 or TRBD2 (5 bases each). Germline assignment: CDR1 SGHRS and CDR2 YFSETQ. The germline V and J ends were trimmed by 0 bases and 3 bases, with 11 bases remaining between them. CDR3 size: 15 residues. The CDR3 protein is CASSLDLGRTDTQYF. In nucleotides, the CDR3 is TGCGCCAGCAGCTTGGATCTGGGACGGACAGATACGCAGTATTTT. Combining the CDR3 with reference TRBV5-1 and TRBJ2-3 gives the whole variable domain KAGVTQTPRYLIKTRGQQVTLSCSPISGHRSVSWYQQTPGQGLQFLFEYFSETQRNKGNFPGRFSGRQFSNSRSEMNVSTLELGDSALYLCASSLDLGRTDTQYFGPGTRLTVL.

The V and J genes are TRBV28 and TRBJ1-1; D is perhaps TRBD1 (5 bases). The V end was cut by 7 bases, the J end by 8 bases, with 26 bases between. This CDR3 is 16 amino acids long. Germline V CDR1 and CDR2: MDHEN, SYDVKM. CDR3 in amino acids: CASTTGTPKGTEEAFF. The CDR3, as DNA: TGTGCCAGCACCACCGGGACCCCCAAAGGAACAGAGGAAGCTTTCTTT.

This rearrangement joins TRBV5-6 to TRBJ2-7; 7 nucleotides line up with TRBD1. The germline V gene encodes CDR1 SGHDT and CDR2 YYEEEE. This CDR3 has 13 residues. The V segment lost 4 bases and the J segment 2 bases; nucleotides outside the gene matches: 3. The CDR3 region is CASSPGTAYEQYF. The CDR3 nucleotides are TGTGCCAGCAGCCCAGGGACAGCCTACGAGCAGTACTTC.

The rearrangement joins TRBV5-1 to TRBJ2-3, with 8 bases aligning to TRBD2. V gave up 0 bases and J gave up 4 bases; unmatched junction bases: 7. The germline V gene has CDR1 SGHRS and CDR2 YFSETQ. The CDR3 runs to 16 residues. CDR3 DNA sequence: TGCGCCAGCAGCTTGGGTGGAGCGGGGGTACCAGATACGCAGTATTTT. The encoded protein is CASSLGGAGVPDTQYF.

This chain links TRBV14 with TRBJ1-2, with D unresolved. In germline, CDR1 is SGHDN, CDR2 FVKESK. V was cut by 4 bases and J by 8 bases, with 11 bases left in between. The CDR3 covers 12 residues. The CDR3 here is CASSPSVGGYTF. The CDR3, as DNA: TGTGCCAGCAGCCCGTCCGTTGGGGGCTACACCTTC.

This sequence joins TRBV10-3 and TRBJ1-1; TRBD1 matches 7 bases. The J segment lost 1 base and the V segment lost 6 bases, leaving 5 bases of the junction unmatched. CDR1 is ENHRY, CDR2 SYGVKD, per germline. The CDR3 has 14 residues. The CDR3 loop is CAISPDRKNTEAFF. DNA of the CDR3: TGTGCCATCAGCCCGGACAGGAAGAACACTGAAGCTTTCTTT.

The CDR3 sequence: CASSLRGEPTRGLHF. The CDR3 DNA reads as TGTGCCAGCAGCTTACGAGGGGAGCCGACAAGGGGGCTCCACTTT. The V call is TRBV7-2, the J call TRBJ1-6; a possible D gene is TRBD1 (6 bases). CDR1 SGHTA and CDR2 FQGNSA come from the germline V gene. Trimming stripped 2 bases from V and 16 bases from J, with 21 bases between. This CDR3 has 15 amino acids.

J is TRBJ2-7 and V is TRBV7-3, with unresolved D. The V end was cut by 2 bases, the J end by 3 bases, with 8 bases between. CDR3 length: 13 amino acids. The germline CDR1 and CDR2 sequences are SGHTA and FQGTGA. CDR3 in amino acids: CASSLVGYYEQYF. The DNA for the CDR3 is TGTGCCAGCAGCTTAGTCGGGTACTACGAGCAGTACTTC.